This note documents a single T cell receptor (beta chain) sequence. This clone appeared once. It lacks a known antigen. No much larger clone is present one base from it, and per-base qualities are unavailable. The cohort consisted of some 670 healthy bone marrow donors. At the time of sampling, every cohort member was nominally healthy, though immune exposures that went unrecorded were likely present. The donor was CMV seronegative and belonged to the group of under 400 seronegative cohort members. Each donor provided a peripheral blood sample, and peripheral blood mononuclear cells were used for TCR beta sequencing. Genomic DNA was extracted from the blood cell samples with the Qiagen DNeasy Blood Extraction Kit. These data belong to a study of cytomegalovirus exposure and HLA in healthy donors (dated by TCRdb to 2016 to 2017). With respect to the entire study: In an earlier analysis of some 610 of the donors, 276 Gb of sequence data and 117 million unique TCR beta sequences from 150 million to 200 million T cells were reported. Around 320 gigabases of sequencing data and around 87 million unique TCR sequences were included in an early release covering roughly 600 HLA-typed donors. Of the roughly 400 genotyped donors, approximately 80% were placed in the genetic ancestry cluster associated with self-reported Caucasian donors. The study was designed to test whether signatures of past pathogen exposure could be identified by cataloging public T cell receptors. Using immunosequencing, the study profiled T cell repertoires from fewer than 700 subjects and related those repertoires to cytomegalovirus serostatus. Along with the roughly 610-subject first cohort, a separate validation cohort of some 130 different subjects was used. The study combined high-throughput TCR immunosequencing, statistical association of individual TCRs with disease status, and machine learning to predict cytomegalovirus infection status. In a later analysis, previously published TCR beta repertoires from fewer than 750 donors were re-analyzed and high-resolution HLA genotyping was added so that TCR occurrence patterns could be studied. Rather than using new phenotypic data, the later analysis identified candidate immune exposures from TCR beta sequences and from how often those sequences occurred across donors. An earlier analysis of some 500 of the donors applied high-throughput TCR beta sequencing to assess whether each TCR beta V gene segment acted as functional or pseudogenic. Donor age, sex, ethnicity and CMV serostatus were collected together with the repertoire data. In a later genetic analysis, genome-wide SNP genotypes for about 60% of the 666 donors were used, and that subset was treated as a discovery cohort. Every discovery cohort repertoire had been produced on one sequencing platform. Both class I and class II loci were covered by HLA typing, at four-digit resolution. Typing coverage differed by locus: A, B, C, DRB1 and DQB1 were typed in about 629-640 donors, DQA1 in approximately 520, DPA1 in some 610, and DPB1 in 400 to 480. Several DR-DQ haplotypes were treated as single units for association and clustering because of strong linkage in the cohort. Among some 400 genotyped donors of the cohort, an average of about 240,000 unique TCR beta nucleotide sequences was sequenced per donor, of which about 18% were non-productive.

Receptor amplification or capture employed the immunoSEQ multiplex PCR assay. A mixture of 60 forward primers for TCR Vbeta segments and 13 reverse primers for TCR Jbeta segments was used in the multiplex PCR. The CDR3 region of rearranged TCR beta genes was amplified from genomic DNA with a multiplex PCR assay. Amplified TCR beta libraries were sequenced as 87-base-pair reads on the Illumina HiSeq System. The study's processing was this. A later analysis tallied 75 million to 95 million unique TCR beta chains across the 610 or so repertoires, and 10 million to 11 million of those chains were shared by two or more donors. A nearest-neighbor algorithm error-corrected the raw reads and collapsed the reads into unique sequences, merging closely related sequences to remove PCR and sequencing errors. To assign V, D and J gene segments, CDR3 sequences were aligned to IMGT reference sequences. For a sequence to be retained, a match of at least six nucleotides to both a V gene segment and a J gene segment was required. A rearrangement counted as productive if the CDR3 had no stop codons and remained in frame with V and J, and every other rearrangement counted as non-productive. CDR3 was defined by IMGT convention, running from the second conserved V-encoded cysteine to the conserved J-encoded phenylalanine. In an earlier analysis of 500 to 650 of the donors, sequences lacking an unambiguous match to a single V gene segment were excluded. In an earlier analysis of several hundred of the donors, V segments were called functional above 56.7% productive rearrangements and were called segregating when the between-donor standard deviation exceeded 5%. A statistical classification framework was built for diagnosing cytomegalovirus status from the catalog of TCR beta chain sequences. V and J gene assignment, in a later analysis, came from comparing TCR nucleotide sequences with IMGT/GENE-DB human TR gene sequences. Using the TCRdist pipeline, a later analysis assigned CDR3 sequences along with most-parsimonious VDJ recombination scenarios. In a later analysis, every TCR beta chain was defined by the combination of its CDR3 amino acid sequence and its V-gene family, and reads without a unique V-gene family were dropped. To address suspected cross-contamination and a sequencing artifact, a later analysis removed around 590 highly shared, low-generation-probability nucleotide sequences. A later analysis calculated a clonal expansion index for each public chain from normalized within-repertoire ranks of inferred template counts. Generation probabilities in a later analysis came from a VDJ recombination model fitted to out-of-frame rearrangements, and those results were checked against IGoR. Hypergeometric tests were used in a later analysis to score TCR-TCR, TCR-HLA and TCR-CMV co-occurrence, with a repertoire-size bias correction applied to the TCR pairs. False discovery rates were estimated in a later analysis by permuting HLA or CMV assignments 20 times. A later analysis grouped co-occurring TCRs with DBSCAN, adding TCRdist sequence similarity when clustering within HLA-allele-positive subsets. Co-occurrence clustering excluded repertoires with fewer than 30,000 or more than 120,000 public chains, plus five with anomalous nucleotide sharing. TCRdb mirrors the immuneACCESS table, restricted to in-frame sequences. Some clones are absent from its copies; in checked studies, under half trace to an unresolved V gene, and the reason for the others is unknown. That table furnishes V, J and clone size, whereas the DNA furnished D and trimming. Recorded for this sample are approximately 100,000 clones; 65% to 85% of them occurred a single time. The top ten clonotypes cover approximately 2% of the sample.

What the study reported, not specific to this receptor: Broadly in line with IMGT annotations, most TCR beta V segments showed up in productive rearrangements about 87% or about 30% of the time in an earlier analysis of about 500 of the donors. Specific HLA alleles were associated with 16,951 TCR beta sequences at a false discovery rate of 0.05 in a later analysis. A further reported finding was that TCR beta sequences accurately predicted the HLA-A and HLA-B alleles for most subjects in the first cohort. The earlier analysis of 450 to 700 of the donors excluded approximately 17 rarely observed V segments, including chromosome 9 orphons, because counts were too low. While some public TCRs were present in many individuals, most TCR sequences turned up only very rarely across donors. In a later analysis, TCR association rates were found to vary across HLA loci, with the most associated TCRs seen for DRB1 alleles and the fewest for HLA-C alleles. Because the 87-base-pair reads could not distinguish some IMGT-functional V segments, including TRBV6-2 and TRBV6-3, those segments were excluded. A later genetic analysis associated a missense DCLRE1C variant with V-gene and J-gene trimming of TCR beta chains, and an independent cohort replicated the association. Strong co-occurrence of HLA alleles, especially DR and DQ, made assigning TCR associations to individual alleles difficult. In a later genetic analysis, fewer N-insertions in productive TCRs were reported among donors in an Asian-associated ancestry cluster than the approximately 710-donor mean. According to a later analysis, most CMV-associated TCR beta chains appeared to be HLA-restricted, and the HLA associations seemed to be driven largely by CMV exposure. A total of about 180 TCR beta chains were listed by the study as associated with cytomegalovirus. The authors suggested that the approach could potentially be generalized to other disease states and immunological phenotypes. The classifier was reported to diagnose cytomegalovirus status with high specificity and sensitivity in both the original cohort and the validation cohort. Roughly uniform sequencing depth across donors was assumed in presence/absence analyses, although this assumption may not hold. The only immune exposure information available for the cohort was CMV serostatus. Compared with equally common non-associated chains, HLA-associated TCR beta chains in a later analysis were more clonally expanded and had lower generation probabilities. In vitro tests confirmed that a few of the cytomegalovirus-associated TCR beta chains recognize cytomegalovirus antigens. The cohort was sequenced for TCR beta chains only, and without alpha or paired-chain data the features that could be detected were limited. In a later analysis, several top co-occurrence clusters were reported to appear linked to parvovirus B19, influenza, CMV and Epstein-Barr virus. Because some donors lacked HLA typing at each locus, the association tests relied only on the typed subset. A cluster of highly shared sequence variants was judged likely to be a technical artifact of the sequencing pipeline. Correlated functional status among segregating V segments might be attributable to linkage disequilibrium, but an unknown experimental factor could not be ruled out.

The germline V and J ends show losses of 1 base and 2 bases respectively, and no gene match explains 16 bases of the junction. For CDR1 and CDR2, the germline V gene (reference sequence) lists PRHDT and FYEKMQ. The cysteine opens and the phenylalanine closes a CDR3 of 20 amino acids. Only the CDR3 portion is preserved as DNA: 60 bases, with reading frame beginning at the first base. The source material was PBMCs. This sequence originates from a man younger than 35 in good health and CMV-seronegative. The chain is made from TRBV13 and TRBJ2-3, with 9 central nucleotides matching TRBD2. The nucleotide sequence is given as TGTGCCAGCAGCTTAGACGTTCAGTTGGCTAGCGGGGACGTCACAGATACGCAGTATTTT. This is translated as CASSLDVQLASGDVTDTQYF.